These 26 T cell receptor beta chains came from one sample sequenced in a study of tumor and adjacent non-tumor tissue in lung cancer. The template was RNA from unsorted bulk tissue. The library came from three nested PCR rounds adapted from ARM-PCR protocols. MiXCR was run by TCRdb on the multiplex PCR reads, yielding one entry per CDR3 protein. The sample contains about 75,000 distinct CDR3 sequences, roughly 80% of which appear only once. Specimen: lung tumor tissue. The origin of the receptors is a woman aged 50 to 60 with non-small cell lung cancer.

This chain joins TRBV4-2 and TRBJ2-3; 13 bases map to TRBD2. Germline CDR1 reads LGHNA; CDR2 reads YNFKEQ. The CDR3 runs 17 residues. J gave up 8 bases and V 0 bases, and 8 bases lay outside the gene matches. The CDR3 DNA reads TGTGCCAGCAGCCAAGAGGGGGGACTAGCGGGATCGGTTACGCAGTATTTT. Amino acid sequence: CASSQEGGLAGSVTQYF.

The chain recombines TRBV6-2 or TRBV6-3 with TRBJ2-1; D unresolved. In germline, CDR1 is MNHEY, CDR2 SVGEGT. This CDR3 is 13 amino acids long. V was shortened by 6 bases and J by 12 bases, with 18 bases between the two germline ends. CDR3 coding DNA: TGTGCCAGCAGAGGTCACACTGGCGATGGGCAGTTCTTC. Residues: CASRGHTGDGQFF.

The rearrangement uses TRBV4-1 and TRBJ2-1; D may correspond to TRBD1 or TRBD2 (6 bases each). Germline CDR1 is MGHRA and CDR2 is YSYEKL. This CDR3 has 13 residues. Here the CDR3 DNA reads TGCTACAGTAGCCAGAAGGGGGACTCTGAGCAGTTCTTC. It encodes CYSSQKGDSEQFF.

A word on this clonotype: The CDR3 does not close with the conserved phenylalanine or tryptophan, likely indicating a read error. The CDR3 protein is CASTLGLAGQEAQYY. In DNA, the CDR3 is TGTGCCAGCACCTTGGGATTAGCGGGGCAAGAGGCCCAGTACTAC. This sequence joins TRBV12-3 or TRBV12-4 and TRBJ2-5, with 8 bases fitting TRBD2. The CDR3 length is 15 residues.

This clonotype is medium-sized. V is TRBV12-3 or TRBV12-4 and J is TRBJ2-1; D unclear. The CDR3 covers 13 residues. Trimming took 2 bases from V and 7 from J, leaving 9 bases between them. The CDR3 sequence: CASSLPPRNEQFF. In DNA, the CDR3 is TGTGCCAGCAGTTTACCTCCGCGGAATGAGCAGTTCTTC.

About this clonotype: One end of the junction fails to match germline, which may point to a read error. The rearrangement joins TRBV6-1 to TRBJ2-1; TRBD1 matches at 8 bases. CDR3 size: 14 residues. Germline-derived CDR1 and CDR2 are MNHNS and SASEGT. DNA of the CDR3: TGTGTCAGCAGTGCTCTGGCAGGGGGCGATGAGCAGTTCTTC. Protein: CVSSALAGGDEQFF.

V and J are TRBV2 and TRBJ1-2; a weak D match, TRBD1 (6 bases). This CDR3 is 13 amino acids long. The germline V gene has CDR1 SNHLY and CDR2 FYNNEI. The CDR3 region has the DNA TGTGTTAGCAGGCCAGAGGGGGGTAACGGCTACACCTTC. Translation: CVSRPEGGNGYTF.

Concerning this clonotype itself: The conserved final phenylalanine or tryptophan is absent from the CDR3, which likely points to a read error. The rearrangement uses TRBV12-3 or TRBV12-4 and TRBJ2-2; D not certain. The V gene lost 2 bases and the J gene lost 1 base, with 8 bases spanning the gap. This CDR3 spans 15 amino acids. The CDR3 nucleotides are TGTGCCAGCAGTTTAAGAACTGGGAACACCGGGGAGCTGTTTATT. This translates into CASSLRTGNTGELFI.

As for this clonotype: At one end, the junction sequence differs from germline, possibly due to a read error. The V call is TRBV6-1, the J call TRBJ1-5, with TRBD1 identical over 8 bases. The DNA end lines up better with TRBJ2-3; the J call may be wrong. The CDR3 is 15 amino acids. Germline CDR1 MNHNS, CDR2 SASEGT. In nucleotides, the CDR3 is TGTGCCAACAGTGAGCGACAGGGGACCAATCAGCCCCAGTATTTT. Translated, it gives CANSERQGTNQPQYF.

About this clonotype: A read error may account for a junction end that differs from germline. The chain has TRBV4-1 and TRBJ1-5; 8 bases fit TRBD1. The CDR3 totals 19 residues. In germline, CDR1 is MGHRA, CDR2 YSYEKL. In DNA, the CDR3 is TGCGCCAGCAGCCAAGATGTGGGCGCAGGGGGCAGGGGCAATCAGCCCAAGCACTTT. This gives the protein CASSQDVGAGGRGNQPKHF.

To note about this clonotype: Likely a read error: the CDR3 ends without its conserved phenylalanine or tryptophan. The chain combines TRBV12-3 or TRBV12-4 with TRBJ2-2, with D perhaps matching TRBD2 (6 bases). The V gene lost 2 bases and the J gene lost 3 bases, with 10 bases spanning the gap. The length of the CDR3 is 15 residues. CDR3 loop: CASSLIAGYTGELFL. The CDR3 DNA follows: TGTGCCAGCAGTTTAATTGCGGGGTACACCGGGGAGCTGTTTCTT.

Points on this clonotype: Its ends do not fully match the called genes, so a read error is possible. The chain recombines TRBV12-3 or TRBV12-4 with TRBJ2-1; either TRBD1 or TRBD2 may supply D (6 bases each). This CDR3 spans 12 amino acids. CDR3 protein: CASTRGGYEKFF. The CDR3 DNA sequence: TGTGCAAGCACTAGAGGGGGGTACGAGAAGTTCTTC.

The chain employs TRBV29-1 and TRBJ1-1; D is possibly TRBD1 (6 bases). Germline loops: CDR1 SQVTM, CDR2 ANQGSEA. The CDR3 totals 14 residues. The V end was cut by 4 bases, the J end by 5 bases, with 17 bases between. CDR3 residues: CSVGGGHNNTEAFF. In DNA, the CDR3 is TGCAGCGTTGGGGGGGGACACAACAATACTGAAGCTTTCTTT.

A note on this clonotype: As the CDR3 is not closed by the conserved phenylalanine or tryptophan, this likely results from a read error. This chain uses TRBV29-1 with TRBJ2-1; D remains ambiguous. Germline V gives CDR1 SQVTM, CDR2 ANQGSEA. The CDR3 has 13 residues. V was clipped by 6 bases and J by 7 bases, with 16 bases between them. CDR3 residues: CSVPRATNNEQFS. Here the CDR3 DNA reads TGCAGCGTCCCCCGGGCTACGAATAATGAGCAGTTCTCC.

Details on this clonotype: At one of its ends the junction is not consistent with the germline gene, which may arise from a read error. J is TRBJ2-3 and V is TRBV5-8, with D perhaps matching TRBD1 (5 bases). CDR1 is SGHTS, CDR2 YDEGEE, per germline. CDR3 size: 12 residues. CDR3 in amino acids: CVSRSQADTQYF. In DNA form, the CDR3 reads TGTGTCAGCAGGTCACAGGCAGATACGCAGTATTTT.

Turning to this clonotype: The CDR3 ends on some other residue instead of the conserved phenylalanine or tryptophan, so this is likely a read error. This chain uses TRBV6-1 with TRBJ2-1; 10 bases line up with TRBD1. The length of the CDR3 is 15 residues. Germline values: CDR1 MNHNS, CDR2 SASEGT. The CDR3 bases are TGCGCCAGCAGGGTAGCCGGGACAGGGGTCAATGAGCAGTTCCTC. Translated: CASRVAGTGVNEQFL.

Concerning this clonotype: One junction end does not reproduce the germline sequence, and a read error may be involved. The rearrangement links TRBV5-6 to TRBJ2-5; D ambiguous. Germline V lookup: CDR1 SGHDT, CDR2 YYEEEE. The CDR3 length is 15 residues. CDR3 residues: CARSFRKGYGETQYF. The CDR3 DNA follows: TGTGCCAGGAGCTTCCGGAAAGGGTATGGGGAGACCCAGTACTTC.

This clonotype has a handful of counts. This rearrangement joins TRBV5-1 to TRBJ2-3; TRBD1 matches at 8 bases. CDR1 and CDR2 (germline): SGHRS, YFSETQ. V dropped 4 bases and J dropped 5; count of bases not matched to a gene: 3. This CDR3 is 13 amino acids long. CDR3 protein: CASSQGQGDTQYF. The CDR3 coding sequence is TGCGCCAGCAGCCAAGGACAGGGAGATACGCAGTATTTT.

As regards this clonotype: The junction differs from germline at one of its ends, possibly a read error. The chain uses TRBV10-3 and TRBJ1-1; no clear D. Germline loops: CDR1 ENHRY, CDR2 SYGVKD. The CDR3 spans 13 residues. The CDR3 DNA reads TGTGCCATCAGTGAGATAACGAACATTGAAACTTTCTTT. It specifies CAISEITNIETFF.

This clonotype was recorded only once. The conserved closing phenylalanine or tryptophan is absent in this CDR3, likely reflecting a read error. The chain employs TRBV13 and TRBJ2-1, with 8 bases identical to TRBD2. The CDR3 runs 16 residues. In germline, CDR1 is PRHDT, CDR2 FYEKMQ (reference sequence). The CDR3 region is CASTGGIANSRNEQFS. The CDR3 DNA is TGTGCCAGCACGGGGGGGATTGCGAATAGTCGGAATGAACAGTTCTCC.

This clonotype was detected only once. The CDR3: CAWSSLTGVVAGELFF. DNA of the CDR3: TGTGCCTGGAGTAGCCTAACGGGAGTCGTCGCCGGGGAGCTGTTTTTT. The rearrangement links TRBV30 to TRBJ2-2, with D possibly TRBD2 on 6 matching bases. The V gene lost 2 bases and the J gene lost 6 bases, with 19 bases spanning the gap. Per the germline V gene, CDR1 is GTSNPN and CDR2 is SVGIG (reference sequence). The CDR3 is 16 amino acids.

To note about this clonotype: Compared with germline, one end of the junction differs, possibly owing to a read error. In DNA form, the CDR3 reads TGTGCCAGCAGTCAAGAGGGGGGTGGCGGGCCCCACAATGAGAAGTTCTTC. Translating it yields CASSQEGGGGPHNEKFF. The chain employs TRBV4-2 and TRBJ2-1; D tentatively fits TRBD1 or TRBD2 (6 bases each). The CDR3 spans 17 residues. The V gene's germline CDR1 is LGHNA and CDR2 YNFKEQ.

This clonotype has ten or more counts. The chain uses TRBV6-2 or TRBV6-3 and TRBJ2-1; D is possibly TRBD1 (5 bases). The CDR3 covers 13 residues. V lost 2 bases and J lost 7, with 9 bases in between. Germline V lookup: CDR1 MNHEY, CDR2 SVGEGT. CDR3 coding DNA: TGTGCCAGCAGTTACGGCAGGGTTAATGAGCAGTTCTTC. This codes for CASSYGRVNEQFF.

Concerning this clonotype: A much larger clone lies a single base off, so this may be a read error. The chain uses TRBV30 and TRBJ2-5; possibly TRBD2 for D (6 bases). The CDR3 has 14 residues. V gave up 4 bases and J gave up 4 bases, with 16 bases separating them. Germline CDR1 and CDR2: GTSNPN and SVGIG (reference sequence). In DNA, the CDR3 is TGTGCCTGGACCCCCCTAGCGCGAGGAGAGACCCAGTACTTC. This encodes CAWTPLARGETQYF.

This clonotype came up a few times. A single base separates this from a much larger clone, so it may be a read error. V is TRBV5-4 and J is TRBJ2-5; 7 bases are shared with TRBD2. The CDR3 totals 15 residues. Germline V lookup: CDR1 SGHNT, CDR2 YYREEE (reference sequence). The CDR3 sequence: CVSSLGREPAWTQYF. The CDR3 nucleotides are TGTGTCAGCAGCTTGGGGAGGGAGCCCGCCTGGACCCAGTACTTC. Filled out from reference TRBV5-4 and TRBJ2-5, the complete variable domain reads ETGVTQSPTHLIKTRGQQVTLRCSSQSGHNTVSWYQQALGQGPQFIFQYYREEENGRGNFPPRFSGLQFPNYSSELNVNALELDDSALYLCVSSLGREPAWTQYFGPGTRLLVL.

This clonotype has only one observation. V usage is TRBV12-3 or TRBV12-4 and J usage is TRBJ1-1; D is undetermined. V was cut by 5 bases and J by 6 bases, with 10 bases left in between. The CDR3 totals 12 residues. The CDR3 region is CASSLGDAEAFF. CDR3 nucleotides: TGTGCCAGCAGTCTCGGTGACGCTGAAGCTTTCTTT.